This T cell receptor beta chain was observed in a study of identical twins. Germline-derived CDR1 and CDR2 are SNHLY and FYNNEI. V was pared by 9 bases and J by 2 bases, with 4 bases of the junction left unmatched. This CDR3 has 13 amino acids. Findings of the study overall: The study found that models underestimated out-of-frame TCR alpha sharing in monozygotic twins. Insertion counts were lower in abundant cord blood beta clonotypes, a trend that memory repertoires did not show.

Template switching, a step in the protocol, added a universal primer site, and cDNA carried unique molecular identifiers. TCRdb recomputed calls from the 5' RACE reads with MiXCR, one row per CDR3 protein. The profile shows fewer than 250,000 distinct CDR3 sequences, 15% of them singletons. As to this clonotype: What it binds is unknown.

These data were likewise used in another study, on T cells expressing NK-cell markers.

The sample was CD8+ T cells sorted from blood. The sequence came from a woman aged 18-30 years in good health. The genes are TRBV2 and TRBJ2-3, with 8 bases identical to TRBD1. The CDR3 sequence is CARGQGATDTQYF. DNA of the CDR3: TGTGCCAGAGGACAGGGCGCCACAGATACGCAGTATTTT.